This TCR beta chain was sequenced in a study of T cell responses to AZD1222 COVID-19 vaccine. Study at large: Both about-4-week and about-12-week second-dose recipients were combined. Study-level points and caveats: Among those given AZD1222, only six were seropositive at baseline. The donor cohort was predominantly white British with a female majority, and clonal diversity may have been underestimated.

V was cut by 0 bases and J by 1 base, with 0 bases left in between. CDR3 length: 11 residues. The germline V gene encodes CDR1 DFQATT and CDR2 SNEGSKA (reference sequence). Of note for this clone: The antigen is undetermined.

Repertoires were generated with immunoSEQ multiplex PCR, while TCRdb's copy carries only in-frame clones and drops some. The table lists 95,000 to 150,000 clones, over 80% of them singletons, with 14% in the top ten. This specimen was peripheral blood, taken on day 0 of AZD1222 vaccination. The chain uses TRBV20-1 and TRBJ1-2; D is unresolved. The sequence derives from an adult in good health. CDR3 nucleotide sequence: TGCAGTGCTAGAGATAACTATGGCTACACCTTC. The encoded protein is CSARDNYGYTF.